These 30 T cell receptor beta chains were sequenced from one sample in a study of blood T cells in healthy people across ages. Using a J-beta primer mix together with a sample-barcoded 5' primer, a second PCR was run for roughly 6 to 12 cycles. TCRdb called the 5' RACE reads again in MiXCR, with one record for every CDR3 protein. The sample includes over 600,000 distinct CDR3 sequences, 21% of them seen just once. The sample was blood. These receptors were taken from a man in his 70s in good health.

This clonotype has ten or more counts. The rearrangement links TRBV14 to TRBJ1-3; D gene uncertain. This CDR3 has 14 residues. Trimming took off 3 bases at V and 0 bases at J, with 6 bases between the two ends. Germline V gene lookup returns CDR1 SGHDN and CDR2 FVKESK. The CDR3 sequence: CASSQKSSGNTIYF. The CDR3, as DNA: TGTGCCAGCAGCCAGAAGAGCTCTGGAAACACCATATATTTT.

The chain recombines TRBV5-1 with TRBJ2-5; 8 positions match TRBD1. Germline trimming cut 2 bases from V and 1 base from J; bases unmatched to any gene: 4. Germline CDR1 is SGHRS and CDR2 is YFSETQ. The CDR3 consists of 15 residues. CDR3 sequence: CASSFQGAIQETQYF. The CDR3 DNA is TGCGCCAGCAGCTTCCAGGGGGCGATCCAAGAGACCCAGTACTTC.

This clonotype was found a few times. The chain links TRBV11-1 to TRBJ2-7; 9 bases line up with TRBD2. CDR3 length: 16 residues. Per the germline V gene, CDR1 is SGHAT and CDR2 is FQDESV (reference sequence). The V gene end was trimmed by 5 bases and the J gene end by 4 bases; junction bases not matched to a gene: 12. DNA of the CDR3: TGTGCCAGCAGCCATGCACATGCGGGAGGGATGTACGAGCAGTACTTC. Amino acid sequence: CASSHAHAGGMYEQYF.

In its sample, this clonotype was seen a few times. V and J are TRBV20-1 and TRBJ2-5; 7 bases map to TRBD1. The end of the DNA fits TRBJ2-1 better, so the J call may be wrong. From germline, CDR1 is DFQATT and CDR2 SNEGSKA (reference sequence). This CDR3 region has 15 residues. The CDR3 nucleotides read TGCAGTGCTAGAGTTGGGCAGGGGGATTACAATGAGCAGTTCTTC. This codes for CSARVGQGDYNEQFF.

V is TRBV12-3 or TRBV12-4 and J is TRBJ1-5, with D unresolved. The CDR3 totals 11 residues. Trimming cost V 8 bases and J 5 bases, with 7 bases left between them. The CDR3: CASGPDQPQHF. The DNA for the CDR3 is TGTGCCAGCGGACCTGATCAGCCCCAGCATTTT.

This clonotype was found a few times. The chain has TRBV20-1 and TRBJ2-7, with TRBD2 matching over 10 bases. The ends lost 3 bases at V and 5 bases at J; junction bases unmatched: 13. The CDR3 consists of 16 residues. From germline, CDR1 is DFQATT and CDR2 SNEGSKA (reference sequence). The CDR3 DNA is TGCAGTGCTAGTCCCATGGGAATAGCGGGAGGCCACGAGCAGTACTTC. This sequence encodes CSASPMGIAGGHEQYF.

The chain employs TRBV7-6 and TRBJ2-3, with a possible D match to TRBD2 (5 bases). There are 13 residues in the CDR3. Germline CDR1 and CDR2: SGHVS and FNYEAQ. Between the trimmed V and J ends, which lost 8 bases and 7 bases, there was a span of 16 bases. The CDR3 nucleotides read TGTGCCAGCCGACTTCCCGGGGAATATACGCAGTATTTT. It is translated as CASRLPGEYTQYF.

The chain carries TRBV5-1 and TRBJ1-2, with 8 bases fitting TRBD1. Germline V lookup: CDR1 SGHRS, CDR2 YFSETQ. J lost 3 bases, V lost 0 bases, and 4 bases had no gene match. The CDR3 runs to 15 residues. The CDR3 DNA is TGCGCCAGCAGCTTGGATGGACAGGGCTACTATGGCTACACCTTC. It encodes CASSLDGQGYYGYTF.

This clonotype was seen a handful of times. The V and J genes are TRBV11-2 and TRBJ2-5; D not resolved. The germline CDR1 and CDR2 sequences are SGHAT and FQNNGV. Trimming removed 5 bases from V and 1 base from J, with 11 bases in between. The CDR3 length is 14 residues. Here the CDR3 reads CASSETALQETQYF. CDR3 DNA: TGTGCCAGCAGCGAAACAGCCCTCCAAGAGACCCAGTACTTC.

This clonotype has just a few counts. V usage is TRBV7-2 and J usage is TRBJ2-5; tentatively, D is TRBD1 (6 bases). The J call is uncertain, as TRBJ2-7 better fits the DNA end. This CDR3 comprises 14 residues. Per the germline V gene, CDR1 is SGHTA and CDR2 is FQGNSA. In DNA, the CDR3 is TGTGCCAGCAGCCTCAGACAGGTCTTCCACGAGCAGTACTTC. Protein sequence: CASSLRQVFHEQYF.

This clonotype was seen just once. The chain couples TRBV12-5 to TRBJ1-2; 7 bases agree with TRBD1. CDR1 is LGHNT and CDR2 is FRNRAP in the germline V gene. V was pared by 2 bases and J by 8 bases, with 8 bases of the junction left unmatched. The CDR3 runs 14 residues. The CDR3 DNA is TGTGCTAGTGGTTTGCTACCGGGGGACAGCGGCTACACCTTC. Its translation is CASGLLPGDSGYTF.

This clonotype was counted a few times. V usage is TRBV18 and J usage is TRBJ2-5; 7 bases are a match to TRBD2. The trim removed 2 bases at V and 2 bases at J, leaving 14 bases unmatched. CDR3 length: 18 residues. CDR1 and CDR2 (germline): KGHSH, LQKENI. CDR3 protein: CASSPYLAELTYQETQYF. DNA of the CDR3: TGTGCCAGCTCACCATACCTAGCGGAGTTAACTTATCAAGAGACCCAGTACTTC. Variable domain in full (rest from reference TRBV18 and TRBJ2-5): NAGVMQNPRHLVRRRGQEARLRCSPMKGHSHVYWYRQLPEEGLKFMVYLQKENIIDESGMPKERFSAEFPKEGPSILRIQQVVRGDSAAYFCASSPYLAELTYQETQYFGPGTRLLVL.

In this sample, this clonotype turned up a few times. Relative to the germline gene, one junction end is altered; a read error may explain this. V gene TRBV3-1 combines with J gene TRBJ2-5; no definite D call. The CDR3 length is 15 residues. In germline, CDR1 is LGHDT, CDR2 YNNKEL (reference sequence). The CDR3 region has the DNA TGTGCCAGCAGCCTCGTGATGGGATTGCAAGAGGCCCAGTACTTC. This encodes CASSLVMGLQEAQYF.

This clonotype was counted only a few times. The rearrangement links TRBV20-1 to TRBJ2-1; no clear D gene. The CDR3 has 14 residues. The V end lost 1 base, the J end lost 9 bases, and 16 bases lay between the germline ends. The V gene's germline CDR1 is DFQATT and CDR2 SNEGSKA (reference sequence). DNA of the CDR3: TGCAGTGCTAGAGCTGGCCTAAGCCGAAGTGAGCAGTTCTTC. It specifies CSARAGLSRSEQFF.

The chain couples TRBV6-5 to TRBJ2-7, with TRBD2 matching 7 bases. The CDR3 loop spans 16 amino acids. The V gene's germline CDR1 is MNHEY and CDR2 SVGAGI. V was clipped by 0 bases and J by 6 bases; unmatched bases: 11. The CDR3 nucleotides are TGTGCCAGCAGTTACTCGATTGCGGGAGTATTATCCGAGCAGTACTTC. Translation gives CASSYSIAGVLSEQYF.

This clonotype has more than one count but fewer than ten. This sequence joins TRBV20-1 and TRBJ2-7; D is possibly TRBD2 (5 bases). V was pared by 0 bases and J by 5 bases, with 14 bases between. The CDR3 runs 14 residues. Germline CDR1 and CDR2: DFQATT and SNEGSKA (reference sequence). DNA of the CDR3: TGCAGTGCTAGAGATTTGGCTAGCATGGACGAGCAGTACTTC. It codes for CSARDLASMDEQYF.

This clonotype turned up a few times. V is TRBV7-8 and J is TRBJ2-7; the match to TRBD2 covers 14 bases. The J segment lost 6 bases and the V segment lost 5 bases, leaving 9 bases of the junction unmatched. In germline, CDR1 is SGHVS, CDR2 FQNEAQ. This CDR3 region has 16 residues. Here the CDR3 reads CASSTTSGRALGEQYF. CDR3 sequence (DNA): TGTGCCAGCAGCACGACTAGCGGGAGGGCCCTCGGCGAGCAGTACTTC.

The CDR3 nucleotides are TGCGCCAGCAGCTTAGGCCTGGTCGGCACTGAAGCTTTCTTT. Amino acid sequence: CASSLGLVGTEAFF. The V call is TRBV5-1, the J call TRBJ1-1; no clear D. This CDR3 is 14 amino acids long. Germline loops: CDR1 SGHRS, CDR2 YFSETQ. Deletions cut 2 bases from V and 4 bases from J, with 12 bases between.

The chain is built from TRBV7-9 and TRBJ2-3; perhaps D is TRBD1 or TRBD2 (5 bases each). From germline, CDR1 is SEHNR and CDR2 FQNEAQ (reference sequence). Trimming took off 7 bases at V and 0 bases at J, with 11 bases between the two ends. The CDR3 is made up of 14 amino acids. The CDR3 reads CASISGPSTDTQYF. The CDR3 DNA follows: TGTGCCAGCATATCGGGACCGAGCACAGATACGCAGTATTTT. Looking up the rest from reference TRBV7-9 and TRBJ2-3 gives the full variable domain: DTGVSQNPRHKITKRGQNVTFRCDPISEHNRLYWYRQTLGQGPEFLTYFQNEAQLEKSRLLSDRFSAERPKGSFSTLEIQRTEQGDSAMYLCASISGPSTDTQYFGPGTRLTVL.

This clonotype was seen more than once but under ten times. A single base separates this from a much larger clone, so it may be a read error. This chain joins TRBV7-9 and TRBJ2-1, with TRBD2 identical over 8 bases. The CDR3 runs 15 residues. Germline CDR1 SEHNR, CDR2 FQNEAQ (reference sequence). In DNA form, the CDR3 reads TGTGTCAGCAGCTTAGGTCCTCTAGCGGGCAATGAGCAGTTCTTC. It yields the protein CVSSLGPLAGNEQFF.

V gene TRBV2 combines with J gene TRBJ2-7, with 9 bases identical to TRBD1. In germline, CDR1 is SNHLY, CDR2 FYNNEI. V dropped 1 base and J dropped 8; count of bases not matched to a gene: 6. The CDR3 has 14 residues. The CDR3 reads CASSEVTGGAKQYF. The CDR3 bases are TGTGCCAGCAGTGAAGTCACAGGGGGCGCGAAGCAGTACTTC.

In this sample, this clonotype turned up a few times. This sequence joins TRBV12-5 and TRBJ1-4; perhaps TRBD1 as D (5 bases). Per germline, CDR1 LGHNT and CDR2 FRNRAP. The ends were cut back, 9 bases at V and 6 bases at J, with 11 bases in the middle. This CDR3 is 12 amino acids long. The CDR3 here is CASEGADEKLFF. Here the CDR3 DNA reads TGTGCTAGCGAAGGGGCGGATGAAAAACTGTTTTTT.

This clonotype was seen only a few times. The chain employs TRBV7-2 and TRBJ2-1, with TRBD2 identical over 8 bases. J gave up 2 bases and V 1 base, and 4 bases lay outside the gene matches. This CDR3 region has 16 residues. Germline values: CDR1 SGHTA, CDR2 FQGNSA. The CDR3 DNA follows: TGTGCCAGCAGCTTAGGTTCGGGACTAGCCTACAATGAGCAGTTCTTC. Its protein is CASSLGSGLAYNEQFF.

This clonotype appeared a few times. This rearrangement joins TRBV18 to TRBJ2-5; 7 bases are shared with TRBD1. Matching the DNA end better, TRBJ2-1 makes the J call doubtful. The CDR3 totals 14 residues. Per germline, CDR1 KGHSH and CDR2 LQKENI. CDR3 sequence: CASSPGTALNEQFF. The CDR3, as DNA: TGTGCCAGCTCACCCGGGACAGCCCTAAATGAGCAGTTCTTC.

This clonotype appeared a few times. CDR3 protein: CASSYRLGNNEQFF. The DNA for the CDR3 is TGTGCCAGCAGTTACCGACTAGGAAACAATGAGCAGTTCTTC. J is TRBJ2-5 and V is TRBV6-5; possibly TRBD2 for D (6 bases). Near its end, the DNA agrees better with TRBJ2-1, so the J call may be wrong. Germline V CDR1 and CDR2: MNHEY, SVGAGI. This CDR3 region has 14 residues.

The chain carries TRBV18 and TRBJ1-1; possibly TRBD1 for D (5 bases). From germline, CDR1 is KGHSH and CDR2 LQKENI. This CDR3 is 13 amino acids long. V gave up 2 bases and J gave up 4 bases, with 8 bases separating them. The CDR3 nucleotides are TGTGCCAGCTCACCATCGGGGCGCACTGAAGCTTTCTTT. It is translated as CASSPSGRTEAFF.

This clonotype was detected a few times. The rearrangement joins TRBV5-1 to TRBJ2-7, with 7 positions matching TRBD1. The CDR3 covers 15 residues. Germline CDR1 reads SGHRS; CDR2 reads YFSETQ. Trimming at V came to 5 bases and at J to 0 bases, leaving 8 bases not matched to a gene. The CDR3 DNA reads as TGCGCCAGCAGTTTCAACCGGGACAGCTCCTACGAGCAGTACTTC. It codes for CASSFNRDSSYEQYF.

This clonotype has more than one count but fewer than ten. The chain has TRBV15 and TRBJ2-7; tentatively, D is TRBD2 (6 bases). Germline V CDR1 and CDR2: LNHNV, YYDKDF (reference sequence). This CDR3 region has 14 residues. Trimming took off 6 bases at V and 7 bases at J, with 19 bases between the two ends. In DNA form, the CDR3 reads TGTGCCACCAGTTTGAGGGGAAACGGGAGAGAGCAGTACTTC. As protein: CATSLRGNGREQYF. The entire variable domain, with the rest obtained from reference TRBV15 and TRBJ2-7, is as follows: DAMVIQNPRYQVTQFGKPVTLSCSQTLNHNVMYWYQQKSSQAPKLLFHYYDKDFNNEADTPDNFQSRRPNTSFCFLDIRSPGLGDTAMYLCATSLRGNGREQYFGPGTRLTVT.

This clonotype was observed at least ten times. The V gene is TRBV2, the J gene TRBJ1-1, with a weak D call TRBD1 (6 bases). Germline loops: CDR1 SNHLY, CDR2 FYNNEI. The CDR3 extends over 13 amino acids. V dropped 6 bases and J dropped 5 bases, with 13 bases sitting between them. CDR3 sequence (DNA): TGTGCCAGCAGACAGGTCCAGGGGACTGAAGCTTTCTTT. It codes for CASRQVQGTEAFF.

About this clonotype: Because the CDR3 is missing its conserved closing phenylalanine or tryptophan, this is likely a read error. J is TRBJ1-1 and V is TRBV10-3, with D possibly being TRBD1 (5 bases). The germline CDR1 and CDR2 sequences are ENHRY and SYGVKD. Trimming cost V 6 bases and J 1 base, with 9 bases left between them. The CDR3 runs 13 residues. The CDR3 coding sequence is TGTGCCATCAGGCAGGGTCAGAACACTGAAGCTTTCTTA. It codes for CAIRQGQNTEAFL.